This TCR beta chain was sequenced in a study of blood T cell repertoires in COVID-19. Generated by immunoSEQ multiplex PCR, the TCRdb table keeps only in-frame clones and is missing some. The sample holds 150,000 or so clones, around 83% seen once. The CDR3 sequence is 14 residues long. Germline CDR1 reads KGHDR; CDR2 reads SFDVKD. The V end lost 3 bases, the J end lost 6 bases, and 12 bases lay between the germline ends. The sequenced material came from peripheral blood. The chain uses TRBV24-1 and TRBJ2-3; no clear D. This clonotype was sampled from a woman in her fifties or sixties with COVID-19, enrolled during active disease. CDR3 sequence (DNA): TGTGCCACCAGTGATAGCCCGACGCGGGATACGCAGTATTTT. This codes for CATSDSPTRDTQYF.